These 16 T cell receptor beta chains were sequenced from one sample in a study of blood T cell repertoires in COVID-19. Produced via immunoSEQ multiplex PCR; TCRdb's table is partial and in-frame only. The sample shows some 270,000 clones, approximately 84% of them seen only once. Sample: PBMCs or T cells enriched from blood (not recorded which). The source is a woman aged 50 to 60 who had been exposed to COVID-19.

This sequence joins TRBV6-1 and TRBJ1-6; D remains ambiguous. Trimming took off 1 base at V and 5 bases at J, with 6 bases between the two ends. Per germline, CDR1 MNHNS and CDR2 SASEGT. The CDR3 is made up of 14 amino acids. This CDR3 is CASSEGLDNSPLHF. The CDR3, as DNA: TGTGCCAGCAGTGAAGGGCTCGATAATTCACCCCTCCACTTT.

This clone was seen only a few times. The chain joins TRBV7-2 to TRBJ2-5, with TRBD2 as a possible D gene (6 bases). V was trimmed by 8 bases and J by 1 base, leaving 11 bases between them. CDR1 is SGHTA, CDR2 FQGNSA, per germline. The CDR3 extends over 13 amino acids. CDR3 amino acids: CASGTFFQETQYF. The CDR3 coding sequence is TGTGCCAGCGGGACTTTCTTCCAAGAGACCCAGTACTTC. The full variable domain, its missing parts supplied by reference TRBV7-2 and TRBJ2-5, is GAGVSQSPSNKVTEKGKDVELRCDPISGHTALYWYRQSLGQGLEFLIYFQGNSAPDKSGLPSDRFSAERTGGSVSTLTIQRTQQEDSAVYLCASGTFFQETQYFGPGTRLLVL.

V usage is TRBV9 and J usage is TRBJ2-5; tentative D call: TRBD2 (5 bases). Trimming removed 4 bases from V and 7 bases from J, with 17 bases in between. This CDR3 has 14 residues. Germline lookup yields CDR1 SGDLS and CDR2 YYNGEE. In DNA form, the CDR3 reads TGTGCCAGCAGCCCCCTAGCATCGTACGGGACCCAGTACTTC. This codes for CASSPLASYGTQYF.

Only one count was recorded for this clone. V gene TRBV19 combines with J gene TRBJ2-5; 8 nucleotides line up with TRBD2. Germline V gene data show CDR1 as LNHDA and CDR2 as SQIVND (reference sequence). The CDR3 loop spans 16 amino acids. Germline trimming cut 7 bases from V and 2 bases from J; bases unmatched to any gene: 12. The DNA for the CDR3 is TGTGCCAGTATGGCCGCTATTACGGGGGGGCAAGAGACCCAGTACTTC. Protein: CASMAAITGGQETQYF.

The V and J genes are TRBV28 and TRBJ1-1; perhaps TRBD1 as D (6 bases). Germline-derived CDR1 and CDR2 are MDHEN and SYDVKM. The CDR3 is made up of 15 amino acids. The V gene lost 3 bases and the J gene lost 5 bases, with 16 bases spanning the gap. The CDR3 protein is CASSFPGPRGTEAFF. CDR3 in DNA: TGTGCCAGCAGTTTCCCCGGACCCAGGGGAACTGAAGCTTTCTTT. Supplemented by reference TRBV28 and TRBJ1-1, the full variable domain reads DVKVTQSSRYLVKRTGEKVFLECVQDMDHENMFWYRQDPGLGLRLIYFSYDVKMKEKGDIPEGYSVSREKKERFSLILESASTNQTSMYLCASSFPGPRGTEAFFGQGTRLTVV.

This chain joins TRBV2 and TRBJ2-5, with D tentatively TRBD2 (6 bases). This CDR3 spans 13 amino acids. Germline CDR1 reads SNHLY; CDR2 reads FYNNEI. V lost 7 bases and J 2 bases, leaving 11 bases between the germline ends. The CDR3 loop is CASNPGLQETQYF. In nucleotides, the CDR3 is TGTGCCAGCAACCCGGGACTGCAAGAGACCCAGTACTTC. Complete variable domain (other parts from reference TRBV2 and TRBJ2-5): EPEVTQTPSHQVTQMGQEVILRCVPISNHLYFYWYRQILGQKVEFLVSFYNNEISEKSEIFDDQFSVERPDGSNFTLKIRSTKLEDSAMYFCASNPGLQETQYFGPGTRLLVL.

The chain is built from TRBV7-2 and TRBJ2-3; no reliable D call. From germline, CDR1 is SGHTA and CDR2 FQGNSA. With 5 bases removed from V and 8 bases from J, the gap between germline ends came to 14 bases. The CDR3 has 13 residues. The CDR3 loop reads CASSPPGSITQYF. The DNA for the CDR3 is TGTGCCAGCAGCCCGCCCGGGTCTATTACGCAGTATTTT. Using reference TRBV7-2 and TRBJ2-3 for the parts outside the CDR3, the full variable domain is GAGVSQSPSNKVTEKGKDVELRCDPISGHTALYWYRQSLGQGLEFLIYFQGNSAPDKSGLPSDRFSAERTGGSVSTLTIQRTQQEDSAVYLCASSPPGSITQYFGPGTRLTVL.

This sequence joins TRBV7-6 and TRBJ1-5; a weak D match, TRBD1 (5 bases). The germline V gene encodes CDR1 SGHVS and CDR2 FNYEAQ. There are 13 residues in the CDR3. V dropped 4 bases and J dropped 7 bases, with 11 bases sitting between them. The CDR3 DNA is TGTGCCAGCAGCTCGGGGGGTGTACAGCCCCAGCATTTT. This codes for CASSSGGVQPQHF.

The chain joins TRBV10-3 to TRBJ2-7; D may be TRBD1 (5 bases). This CDR3 has 12 amino acids. Trimming left V 7 bases short and J 3 bases short, with 10 bases between. Germline values: CDR1 ENHRY, CDR2 SYGVKD. The CDR3 reads CAIMAGNYEQYF. Written as DNA, the CDR3 is TGTGCCATCATGGCAGGGAACTACGAGCAGTACTTC.

The rearrangement uses TRBV14 and TRBJ2-6; tentatively, D is TRBD2 (5 bases). The germline V gene has CDR1 SGHDN and CDR2 FVKESK. The CDR3 runs 18 residues. The V and J ends lost 0 bases and 0 bases respectively, with 12 bases between them. The CDR3 sequence: CASSQDLMGDSGANVLTF. The DNA for the CDR3 is TGTGCCAGCAGCCAAGACTTAATGGGAGACTCTGGGGCCAACGTCCTGACTTTC.

In its sample, this clone was seen once. The gene calls are TRBV19 and TRBJ1-5; 7 bases match TRBD1. V shed 1 base and J 1 base; nucleotides not matched to a gene: 7. CDR1 is LNHDA, CDR2 SQIVND, per germline (reference sequence). The CDR3 consists of 17 residues. In nucleotides, the CDR3 is TGTGCCAGTAGTATAGGACTCAGGGGGGAGAGCAATCAGCCCCAGCATTTT. Translating it yields CASSIGLRGESNQPQHF.

This rearrangement joins TRBV5-4 to TRBJ1-6; D call uncertain. V was shortened by 0 bases and J by 10 bases, with 11 bases between the two germline ends. Germline V CDR1 and CDR2: SGHNT, YYREEE (reference sequence). The CDR3 loop spans 14 amino acids. CDR3 DNA: TGTGCCAGCAGCTTGGAACTGGAGGGATCACCCCTCCACTTT. Its translation: CASSLELEGSPLHF.

The V and J genes are TRBV19 and TRBJ1-5, with 7 bases that match TRBD1. CDR3 length equals 13 residues. Unmatched junction bases numbered 5, after V lost 5 bases and J lost 7 bases. Germline loops: CDR1 LNHDA, CDR2 SQIVND (reference sequence). The CDR3 DNA reads as TGTGCCAGTAGTTACAGGGGTGGGCAGCCCCAGCATTTT. It encodes CASSYRGGQPQHF.

This clone appeared a single time. V gene TRBV7-2 combines with J gene TRBJ1-6, with D possibly TRBD1 on 6 matching bases. Germline CDR1 is SGHTA and CDR2 is FQGNSA. The V end lost 5 bases, the J end lost 4 bases, and 9 bases lay between the germline ends. There are 14 residues in the CDR3. CDR3 in DNA: TGTGCCAGCAGCCCACAGGGATATAATTCACCCCTCCACTTT. Its protein is CASSPQGYNSPLHF.

This clone came up once. The chain joins TRBV2 to TRBJ2-5, with TRBD2 as a possible D gene (7 bases). The V gene lost 6 bases and the J gene lost 4 bases, with 18 bases spanning the gap. CDR1 is SNHLY, CDR2 FYNNEI, per germline. The CDR3 covers 15 residues. CDR3 sequence (DNA): TGTGCCAGCAGGGCCGGGGGGCGGCTGGGAGAGACCCAGTACTTC. Protein sequence: CASRAGGRLGETQYF.

V and J are TRBV12-3 or TRBV12-4 and TRBJ1-2, with D unresolved. The CDR3 has 12 residues. Trimming shortened V by 3 bases and J by 5 bases, and 7 bases separated the two germline ends. The CDR3 loop is CASSLRSYGYTF. CDR3 nucleotide sequence: TGTGCCAGCAGTTTGAGATCTTATGGCTACACCTTC.